A selection of T cell receptor beta chains follows, all from one sample in a study of T cells in Graves' hyperthyroidism and ophthalmopathy. Using its own MiXCR run on the multiplex PCR reads, TCRdb lists one record per CDR3 protein. The table lists over 250,000 distinct CDR3 sequences, about 20% of them singletons. What was sequenced was blood. These receptors came from a man aged 25 to 40 with Graves' ophthalmopathy. Each CDR3 is given with its conserved first and last residue.

TRBV5-1	CASSLVGQGETQYF
TRBV7-9	CASSQLAGGPLGQQFF
TRBV6-2/TRBV6-3	CASSRQVYEQYF
TRBV19	CAILGTKNTEAFF
TRBV20-1	CSAHNRRMAFF
TRBV6-1	CASSKRGAGYNTDTQYF
TRBV20-1	CNAKTGTIMETQYF
TRBV3-1	CASSQRAGNEKLFF
TRBV12-3/TRBV12-4	CASSFRQGTEAFF
TRBV29-1	CSVEDRGGPSGNNEQFF
TRBV3-1	CASSQVETQYF
TRBV27	CASSLSRGSRGTPLHF
TRBV11-2	CASLPEAGELLF
TRBV6-5	CASSYFLAGGPWREQYF
TRBV25-1	CASSEWAGEQFF
TRBV24-1	CATSDLDGSYNEQFF
TRBV10-3	CAISESKDRGGEQYF
TRBV30	CTSRTGYGYTF
TRBV29-1	CSVENRQGRNYGYTF
TRBV2	CASMAGGENTEAFF
TRBV5-1	CATRTQGDNSPLHF
TRBV9	CASTSGDTEAFF
TRBV5-5	CASSLRADSSGYGYTF
TRBV5-1	CASSLEDGGEKLFF
TRBV11-3	CASSSVREVNSPLHF
TRBV28	CASSAPGESAFF
TRBV6-1	CASSNSGDGAYEQYF
TRBV12-5	CASGRGLPENTIYF
TRBV6-1	CASSLRQPYEQYF
TRBV7-8	CASRSQGASGIGYEQFF
TRBV28	CASSSPKRTTSGFYSYEQYF
TRBV6-1	CASSSPGQGTYEQYF
TRBV24-1	CATSGGRTSGNLNEQFF
TRBV6-2/TRBV6-3	CASSYGLQSPETQYF
TRBV13	CASSSDSGRQTGELFF
TRBV19	CASSPYPGDYTEQYF
TRBV5-1	CASSGGSNTGELFF
TRBV2	CASSYEPEQFF
TRBV6-1	CASIQGVAGGYEQYF
TRBV6-2/TRBV6-3	CASSRAIEAFF
TRBV18	CASSPWSGSSYEQYF
TRBV7-2	CASTLTPGLVDGWLFF
TRBV20-1	CSAPPGAGGSNEQFF
TRBV3-1	CASSQDRAGGSKTQYF
TRBV12-3/TRBV12-4	CASSLWGSNTGELFF
TRBV6-5	CASSYPGSVGNTIYF
TRBV28	CASRNYGYTF